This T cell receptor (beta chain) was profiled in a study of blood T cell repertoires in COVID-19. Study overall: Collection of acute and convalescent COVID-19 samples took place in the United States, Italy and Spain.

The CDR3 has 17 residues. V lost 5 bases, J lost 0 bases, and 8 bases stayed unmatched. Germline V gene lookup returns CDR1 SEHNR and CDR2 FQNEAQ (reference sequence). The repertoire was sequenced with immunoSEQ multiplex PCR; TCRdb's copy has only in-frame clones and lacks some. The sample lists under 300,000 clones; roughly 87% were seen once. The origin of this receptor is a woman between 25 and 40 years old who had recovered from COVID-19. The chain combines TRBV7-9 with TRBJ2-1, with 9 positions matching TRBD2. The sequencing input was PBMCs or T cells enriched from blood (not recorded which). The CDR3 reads CASSPYSGGVSYNEQFF. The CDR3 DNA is TGTGCCAGCAGCCCTTATAGCGGGGGCGTCTCCTACAATGAGCAGTTCTTC.